The T cell receptor (beta chain) described here comes from a study of T cell clonality in common variable immunodeficiency (dated by TCRdb to 2013 to 2016). What the authors observed across the whole study: Although equal DNA input was used, an average of approximately 82,000 unique sequences per sample was obtained for controls, compared with some 30,000 for CVID samples. Fewer TCRbeta clones were shared among CVID subjects than among healthy controls (p < 0.0001). It was noted by the authors that sequencing of the repertoires of T cell subpopulations would be needed to clarify the cause of the increased clonality in CVID. Increased TCRbeta clonality was found in CVID subjects compared with healthy controls (t-test p = 0.018), with the increase being most characteristic of about a third of subjects. CVID TCRbeta sequences reportedly showed fewer deletions and N-nucleotide insertions and lacked highly modified clones with 13 or more V deletions. Differences among patients in the CVID cohort limited the correlations between repertoire features and clinical complications.

Both CVID patients and healthy controls were predominantly of Caucasian heritage. Heparinized peripheral whole blood samples of roughly 5 to 8.5 ml were obtained from each donor. TCRbeta CDR3 repertoires were sequenced from genomic DNA of adults with common variable immune deficiency (CVID) and healthy adult controls. The control group comprised some 22 healthy adult volunteers, some 12 female and roughly ten male, aged roughly 20 to 75 years with a mean age of roughly 34. Diluted blood was subjected to density centrifugation over Hypaque 1077 or Ficoll-Paque for isolation of peripheral blood mononuclear cells. Unsorted mononuclear cells served as the source of genomic DNA, which was extracted either by Qiagen column purification or by a centrifugation-based method. CVID samples and control samples contributed equivalent amounts of genomic DNA as sequencing input. For every sample, a 60 bp segment covering the rearranged TCRbeta CDR3 region was amplified and then sequenced. TCRbeta amplification used the immunoSEQ assay, a bias-corrected multiplex PCR with high-throughput sequencing. The authors processed their data as follows. Each unique nucleotide sequence was treated as a clone and annotated with V, D and J genes, copy number and frequency. Sequences were labeled productive if in frame, and non-productive if out of frame or containing stop codons. As previously described, clonality was computed from Shannon's entropy. The predicted amino acid sequences of productive clones were used to derive the mean CDR3 Kyte-Doolittle hydropathy. The R hclust function was used to hierarchically cluster scaled V gene usage with Manhattan distance and complete linkage. Sharing of clones by CDR3 amino acid sequence was evaluated by resampling 12 repertoires per group over 100 rounds. Repertoires were searched for approximately 70 published EBV-specific and approximately 240 published CMV-specific TCRbeta sequences. A couple of CVID samples that yielded fewer than 10,000 sequences were excluded from the analysis, so approximately 40 CVID repertoires were retained. Imported from immuneACCESS, the table was reduced by TCRdb to in-frame sequences with V and J called. These copies leave out some clones; in studies compared against another copy, an unresolved V gene accounts for under half, and the cause of the remainder is not known. Clonal size and the V and J genes are those of that table, whereas D and trimming came from the DNA. The table shows approximately 60,000 clones here, with no singletons. About 0.8% of the sample is held by the ten biggest clonotypes.

Comments on this clone: The specificity of this receptor is unknown. The CDR3 goes on 3 residues after the read ends, and that part is filled in from the germline J gene.

The germline V gene gives CDR1 as SGHTA and CDR2 as FQGNSA. Including the terminal cysteine and phenylalanine, the CDR3 comprises 15 residues. Of the CDR3's DNA, 36 bases were read; they are in frame from base 1. This receptor was obtained from a person aged 18 to 75 in good health. The sample comprised peripheral blood mononuclear cells. The V and J genes are TRBV7-2 and TRBJ1-2; a confident D gene designation cannot be given. The covered CDR3 bases are TGTGCCAGCAGCTTAGGGACTAGCGCATCAGATACC. Translated, this gives CASSLGTSASDT. The entire CDR3 protein reads CASSLGTSASDTYTF.